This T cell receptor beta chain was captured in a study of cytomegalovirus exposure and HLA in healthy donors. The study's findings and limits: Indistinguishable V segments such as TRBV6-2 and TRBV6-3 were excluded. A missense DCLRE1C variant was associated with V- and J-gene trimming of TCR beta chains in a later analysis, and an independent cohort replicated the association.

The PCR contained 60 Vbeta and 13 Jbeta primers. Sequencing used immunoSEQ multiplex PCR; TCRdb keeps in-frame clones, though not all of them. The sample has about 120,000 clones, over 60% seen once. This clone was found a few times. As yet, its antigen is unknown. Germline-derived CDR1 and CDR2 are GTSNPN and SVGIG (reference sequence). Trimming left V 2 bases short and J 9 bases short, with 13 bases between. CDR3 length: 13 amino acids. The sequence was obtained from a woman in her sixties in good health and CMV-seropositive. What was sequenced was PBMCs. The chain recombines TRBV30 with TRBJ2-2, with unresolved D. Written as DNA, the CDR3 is TGTGCCTGGAGTAACGGAGTATCCAGGGAGCTGTTTTTT. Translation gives CAWSNGVSRELFF.